This T cell receptor (beta chain) was obtained from a study of control samples from healthy donors and cancer patients. Deletions cut 7 bases from V and 6 bases from J, with 12 bases between. CDR1 and CDR2 from the germline V gene are SNHLY and FYNNEI. CDR3 length equals 12 residues. TCRdb's table, derived via immunoSEQ multiplex PCR, lists solely in-frame clones and lacks some. The sample has tens of thousands of clones; 85% to 90% are singletons. The rearrangement links TRBV2 to TRBJ1-1; a weak D match, TRBD1 (5 bases). Specimen: PBMCs. The TCR sequence derives from a man aged 45-60 years with head and neck cancer. DNA for the CDR3: TGTGCCAGCATTCGAGGGGAGGCTGAAGCTTTCTTT. It encodes CASIRGEAEAFF.